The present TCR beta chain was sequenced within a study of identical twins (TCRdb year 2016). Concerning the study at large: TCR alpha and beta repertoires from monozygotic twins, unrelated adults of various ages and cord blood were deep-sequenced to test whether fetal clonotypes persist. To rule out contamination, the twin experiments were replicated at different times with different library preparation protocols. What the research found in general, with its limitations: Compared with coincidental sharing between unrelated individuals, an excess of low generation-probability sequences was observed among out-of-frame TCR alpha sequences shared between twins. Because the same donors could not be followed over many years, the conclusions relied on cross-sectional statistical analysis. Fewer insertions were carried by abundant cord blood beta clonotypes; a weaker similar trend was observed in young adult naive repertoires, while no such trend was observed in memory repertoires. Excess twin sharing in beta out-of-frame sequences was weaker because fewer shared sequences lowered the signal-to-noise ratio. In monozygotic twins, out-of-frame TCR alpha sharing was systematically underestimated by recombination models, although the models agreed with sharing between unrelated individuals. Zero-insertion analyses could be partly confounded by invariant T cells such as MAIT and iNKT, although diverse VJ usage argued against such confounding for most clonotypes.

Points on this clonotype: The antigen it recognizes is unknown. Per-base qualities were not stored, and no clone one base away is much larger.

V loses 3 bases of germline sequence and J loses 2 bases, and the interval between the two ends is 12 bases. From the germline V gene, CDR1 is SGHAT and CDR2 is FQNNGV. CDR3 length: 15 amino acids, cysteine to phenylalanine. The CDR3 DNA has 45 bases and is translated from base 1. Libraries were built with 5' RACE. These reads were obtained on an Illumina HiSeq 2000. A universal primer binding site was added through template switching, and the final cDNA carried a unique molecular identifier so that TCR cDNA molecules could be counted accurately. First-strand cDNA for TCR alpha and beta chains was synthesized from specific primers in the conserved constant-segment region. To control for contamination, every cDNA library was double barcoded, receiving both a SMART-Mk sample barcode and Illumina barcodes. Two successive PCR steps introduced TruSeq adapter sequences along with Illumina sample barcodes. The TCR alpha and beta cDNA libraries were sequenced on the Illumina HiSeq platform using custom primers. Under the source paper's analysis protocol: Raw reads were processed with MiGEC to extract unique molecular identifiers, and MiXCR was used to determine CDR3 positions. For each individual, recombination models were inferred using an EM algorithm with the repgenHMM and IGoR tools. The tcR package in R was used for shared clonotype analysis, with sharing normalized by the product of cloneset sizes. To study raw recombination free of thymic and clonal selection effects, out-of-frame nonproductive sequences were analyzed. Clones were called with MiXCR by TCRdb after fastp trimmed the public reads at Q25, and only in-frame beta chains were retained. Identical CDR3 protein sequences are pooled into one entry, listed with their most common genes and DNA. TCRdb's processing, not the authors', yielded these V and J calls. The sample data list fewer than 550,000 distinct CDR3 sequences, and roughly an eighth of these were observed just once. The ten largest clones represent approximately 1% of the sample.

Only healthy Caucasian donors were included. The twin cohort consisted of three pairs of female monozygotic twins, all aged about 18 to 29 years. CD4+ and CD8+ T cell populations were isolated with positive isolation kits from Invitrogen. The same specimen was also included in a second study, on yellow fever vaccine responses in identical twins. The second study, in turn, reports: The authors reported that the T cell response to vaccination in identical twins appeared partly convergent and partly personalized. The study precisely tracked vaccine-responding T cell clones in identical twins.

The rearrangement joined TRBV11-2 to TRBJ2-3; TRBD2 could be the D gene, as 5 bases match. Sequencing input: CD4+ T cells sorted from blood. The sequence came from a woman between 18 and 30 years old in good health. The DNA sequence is TGTGCCAGCAGCTTGGGCGGGCCGTACACAGATACGCAGTATTTT. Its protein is CASSLGGPYTDTQYF.